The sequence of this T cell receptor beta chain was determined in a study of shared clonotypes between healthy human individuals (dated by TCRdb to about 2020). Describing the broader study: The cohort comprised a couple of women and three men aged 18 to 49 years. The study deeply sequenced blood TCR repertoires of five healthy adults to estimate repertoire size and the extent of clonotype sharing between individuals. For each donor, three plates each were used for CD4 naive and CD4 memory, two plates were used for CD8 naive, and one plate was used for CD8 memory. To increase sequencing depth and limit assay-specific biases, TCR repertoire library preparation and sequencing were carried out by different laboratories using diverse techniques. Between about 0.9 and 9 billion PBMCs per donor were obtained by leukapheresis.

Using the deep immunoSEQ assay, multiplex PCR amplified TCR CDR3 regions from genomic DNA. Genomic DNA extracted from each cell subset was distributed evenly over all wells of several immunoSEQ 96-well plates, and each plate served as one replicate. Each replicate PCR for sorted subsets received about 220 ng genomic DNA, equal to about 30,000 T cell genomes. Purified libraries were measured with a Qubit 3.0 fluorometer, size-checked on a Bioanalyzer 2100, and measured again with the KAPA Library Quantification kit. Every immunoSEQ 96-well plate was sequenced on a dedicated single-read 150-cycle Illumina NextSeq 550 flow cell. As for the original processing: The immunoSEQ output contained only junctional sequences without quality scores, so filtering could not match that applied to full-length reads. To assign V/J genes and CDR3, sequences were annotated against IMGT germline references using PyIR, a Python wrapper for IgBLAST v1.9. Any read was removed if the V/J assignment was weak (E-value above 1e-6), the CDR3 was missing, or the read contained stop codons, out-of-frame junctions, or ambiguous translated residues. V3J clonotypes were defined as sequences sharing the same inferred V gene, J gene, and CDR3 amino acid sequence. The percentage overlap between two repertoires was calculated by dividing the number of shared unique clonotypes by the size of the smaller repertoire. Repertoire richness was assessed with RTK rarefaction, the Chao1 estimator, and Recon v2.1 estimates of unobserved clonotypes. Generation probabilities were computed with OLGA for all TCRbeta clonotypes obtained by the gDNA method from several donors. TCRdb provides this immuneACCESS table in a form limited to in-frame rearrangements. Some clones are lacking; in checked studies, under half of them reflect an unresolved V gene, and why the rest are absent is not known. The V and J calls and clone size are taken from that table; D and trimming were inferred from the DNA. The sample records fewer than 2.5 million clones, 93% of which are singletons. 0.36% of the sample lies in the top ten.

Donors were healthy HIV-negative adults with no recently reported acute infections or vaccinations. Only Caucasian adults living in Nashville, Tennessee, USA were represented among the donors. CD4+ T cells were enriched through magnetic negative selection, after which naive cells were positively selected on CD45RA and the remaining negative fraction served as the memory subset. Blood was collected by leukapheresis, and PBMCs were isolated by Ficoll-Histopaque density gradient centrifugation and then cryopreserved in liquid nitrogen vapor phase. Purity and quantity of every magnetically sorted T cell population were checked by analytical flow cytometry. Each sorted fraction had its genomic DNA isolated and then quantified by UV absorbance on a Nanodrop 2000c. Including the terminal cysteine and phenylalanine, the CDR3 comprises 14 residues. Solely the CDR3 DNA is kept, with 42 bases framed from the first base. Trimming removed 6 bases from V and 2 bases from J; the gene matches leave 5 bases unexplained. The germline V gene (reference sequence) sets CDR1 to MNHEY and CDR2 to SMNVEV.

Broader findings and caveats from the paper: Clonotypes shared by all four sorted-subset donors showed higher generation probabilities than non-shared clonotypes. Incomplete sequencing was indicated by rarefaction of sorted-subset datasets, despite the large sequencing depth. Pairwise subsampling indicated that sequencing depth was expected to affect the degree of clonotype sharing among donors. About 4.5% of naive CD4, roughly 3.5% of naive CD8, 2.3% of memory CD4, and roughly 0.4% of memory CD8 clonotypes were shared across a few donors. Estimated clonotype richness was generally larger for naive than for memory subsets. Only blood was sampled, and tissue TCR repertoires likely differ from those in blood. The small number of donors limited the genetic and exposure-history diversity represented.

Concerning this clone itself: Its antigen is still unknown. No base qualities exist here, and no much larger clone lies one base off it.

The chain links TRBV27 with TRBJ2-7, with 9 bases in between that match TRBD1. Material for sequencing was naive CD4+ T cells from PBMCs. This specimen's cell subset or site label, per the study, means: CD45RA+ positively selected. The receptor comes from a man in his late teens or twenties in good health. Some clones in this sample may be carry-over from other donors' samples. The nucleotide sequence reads TGTGCCAGCAGAAAACAGGGGGCGACCTACGAGCAGTACTTC. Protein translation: CASRKQGATYEQYF.